These 14 T cell receptor beta chains share one sample of origin, sequenced in a study of cytomegalovirus exposure and HLA in healthy donors. TCRdb keeps only in-frame clones here, not all; method: immunoSEQ multiplex PCR. The sample carries about 160,000 clones, just under 85% recorded once. The sample was PBMCs. The receptors stem from a man aged 25-45 years in good health and CMV-seropositive.

The gene calls are TRBV29-1 and TRBJ2-5; 7 bases agree with TRBD1. CDR3 size: 13 residues. The V gene end was trimmed by 4 bases and the J gene end by 5 bases; junction bases not matched to a gene: 7. Looked up from germline, CDR1 is SQVTM and CDR2 is ANQGSEA. The CDR3 region is CSVVGQETETQYF. The DNA for the CDR3 is TGCAGCGTTGTCGGACAGGAGACGGAGACCCAGTACTTC. The complete variable domain, with remaining parts taken from reference TRBV29-1 and TRBJ2-5, reads SAVISQKPSRDICQRGTSLTIQCQVDSQVTMMFWYRQQPGQSLTLIATANQGSEATYESGFVIDKFPISRPNLTFSTLTVSNMSPEDSSIYLCSVVGQETETQYFGPGTRLLVL.

The rearrangement links TRBV4-1 to TRBJ2-5, with 8 bases identical to TRBD2. This CDR3 comprises 15 residues. Germline V gene lookup returns CDR1 MGHRA and CDR2 YSYEKL. V was clipped by 4 bases and J by 4 bases; unmatched bases: 8. CDR3 residues: CASSPPYAGGETQYF. In DNA form, the CDR3 reads TGCGCCAGCAGCCCCCCTTATGCGGGGGGAGAGACCCAGTACTTC.

This clone was seen only once. The chain recombines TRBV29-1 with TRBJ2-3, with 11 bases identical to TRBD2. This CDR3 comprises 14 residues. V trimming: 4 bases; J trimming: 3 bases; junction bases outside the gene matches: 3. The germline V gene has CDR1 SQVTM and CDR2 ANQGSEA. In DNA, the CDR3 is TGCAGCGTTGTGAGGACTAGCGGGACAGATACGCAGTATTTT. It is translated as CSVVRTSGTDTQYF.

The chain is built from TRBV6-5 and TRBJ1-3; 8 bases line up with TRBD1. The CDR3 consists of 15 residues. Germline assignment: CDR1 MNHEY and CDR2 SVGAGI. With V trimmed by 4 bases and J by 1 base, 3 bases remained unmatched. The chain's CDR3 is CASSFYRGSGNTIYF. The CDR3 nucleotides read TGTGCCAGCAGTTTTTACAGGGGGTCTGGAAACACCATATATTTT.

This rearrangement joins TRBV7-2 to TRBJ2-3; 8 nucleotides line up with TRBD2. CDR1 and CDR2 (germline): SGHTA, FQGNSA. The junction had 1 base not matched to a gene; V was cut back by 7 bases and J by 1 base. This CDR3 spans 13 amino acids. CDR3 protein: CASKLAGTDTQYF. In DNA, the CDR3 is TGTGCCAGCAAACTAGCGGGCACAGATACGCAGTATTTT. The full variable domain, in which reference TRBV7-2 and TRBJ2-3 provide the parts outside the CDR3, is GAGVSQSPSNKVTEKGKDVELRCDPISGHTALYWYRQSLGQGLEFLIYFQGNSAPDKSGLPSDRFSAERTGGSVSTLTIQRTQQEDSAVYLCASKLAGTDTQYFGPGTRLTVL.

V gene TRBV9 combines with J gene TRBJ2-3; D unclear. The CDR3 runs to 13 residues. The germline V gene has CDR1 SGDLS and CDR2 YYNGEE. Trimming removed 4 bases from V and 3 bases from J, with 9 bases in between. Here the CDR3 reads CASSPGFTDTQYF. CDR3 DNA: TGTGCCAGCAGCCCCGGGTTTACAGATACGCAGTATTTT.

The chain employs TRBV7-2 and TRBJ2-5; TRBD2 matches 12 bases. Per germline, CDR1 SGHTA and CDR2 FQGNSA. V gave up 5 bases and J gave up 7 bases; unmatched junction bases: 8. The CDR3 has 15 amino acids. The CDR3: CASSPPSGGAGTQYF. As DNA, the CDR3 is TGTGCCAGCAGCCCTCCTAGCGGGGGGGCAGGGACCCAGTACTTC.

This chain uses TRBV7-2 with TRBJ2-3; TRBD2 matches at 13 bases. This CDR3 spans 18 amino acids. V gave up 3 bases and J gave up 1 base; unmatched junction bases: 7. Germline CDR1 is SGHTA and CDR2 is FQGNSA. The CDR3 nucleotides read TGTGCCAGCAGCTTTGGACTAGCGGGGGTGGGAGGCACAGATACGCAGTATTTT. The encoded protein is CASSFGLAGVGGTDTQYF.

The rearrangement joins TRBV29-1 to TRBJ2-1; TRBD2 might be the D (7 bases). Germline CDR1 is SQVTM and CDR2 is ANQGSEA. The CDR3 extends over 13 amino acids. Trimming removed 2 bases from V and 9 bases from J, with 14 bases in between. The CDR3, as DNA: TGCAGCGTTGAACGGGGGGCCCGCGGTGAGCAGTTCTTC. It encodes CSVERGARGEQFF.

The gene calls are TRBV5-4 and TRBJ2-7; 10 nucleotides line up with TRBD1. CDR1 is SGHNT and CDR2 is YYREEE in the germline V gene (reference sequence). The V gene end was trimmed by 2 bases and the J gene end by 5 bases; junction bases not matched to a gene: 7. The CDR3 is made up of 15 amino acids. CDR3 DNA sequence: TGTGCCAGCAGCTTCACTGGTGGGACAGGGGACGAGCAGTACTTC. It specifies CASSFTGGTGDEQYF.

The chain recombines TRBV11-3 with TRBJ1-3, with 7 bases matching TRBD1. The CDR3 is made up of 12 amino acids. CDR1 is SGHNT, CDR2 YENEEA, per germline. Trimming took 5 bases from V and 11 from J; bases not matched to a gene: 6. The CDR3 nucleotides read TGTGCCAGCAGCGTTCGACAGGGACCCATATATTTT. Its translation is CASSVRQGPIYF.

The rearrangement links TRBV7-6 to TRBJ2-5; 7 bases agree with TRBD2. This CDR3 is built from 13 residues. CDR1 is SGHVS and CDR2 is FNYEAQ in the germline V gene. The V and J ends lost 5 bases and 5 bases, in that order; junction bases with no gene match: 5. The CDR3 nucleotides are TGTGCCAGCAGCCCGGGACTACGGGAGACCCAGTACTTC. Its protein is CASSPGLRETQYF. Full variable domain (missing parts from reference TRBV7-6 and TRBJ2-5): GAGVSQSPRYKVTKRGQDVALRCDPISGHVSLYWYRQALGQGPEFLTYFNYEAQQDKSGLPNDRFSAERPEGSISTLTIQRTEQRDSAMYRCASSPGLRETQYFGPGTRLLVL.

The gene calls are TRBV5-1 and TRBJ1-2, with D possibly being TRBD1 (6 bases). Germline V CDR1 and CDR2: SGHRS, YFSETQ. This CDR3 comprises 14 residues. V was pared by 0 bases and J by 8 bases, with 14 bases between. The CDR3 sequence is CASSLGYGGRGYTF. For the CDR3, the DNA is TGCGCCAGCAGCTTGGGGTACGGGGGGCGCGGCTACACCTTC.

This clone was detected only a few times. V and J are TRBV9 and TRBJ2-5, with D possibly matching TRBD2 (6 bases). From germline, CDR1 is SGDLS and CDR2 YYNGEE. Trimming took 4 bases from V and 1 from J, leaving 14 bases between them. There are 15 residues in the CDR3. CDR3 loop: CASSSSGLLQETQYF. Here the CDR3 DNA reads TGTGCCAGCAGCTCCTCGGGACTGCTCCAAGAGACCCAGTACTTC.